This T cell receptor beta chain came from a study of beta chain features in type 1 diabetes. General study points: Within each of all four CD4+ subsets, Type 1 diabetes patients had TCRB CDR3s that were moderately but significantly shorter.

Every participating donor gave one draw, a heparinised blood sample averaging about 100 mL. This clone turned up a few times. Its antigen remains unknown. TCRB transcripts that were expressed got sequenced, as all of the isolated RNA had been reverse transcribed. The protocol was immunoSEQ multiplex PCR, while the TCRdb copy is restricted to in-frame clones and leaves out a portion. Found here are approximately 50,000 clones, 63% of them singletons; the top ten hold roughly 0.3%. The CDR3 extends over 13 amino acids. Germline V CDR1 and CDR2: SQVTM, ANQGSEA. V lost 4 bases to trimming and J lost 3 bases, with 9 bases between them.

The receptor was isolated from a woman aged 25 to 39 with type 1 diabetes. Sequenced input: stem cell memory CD4+ T cells from blood. The chain links TRBV29-1 to TRBJ2-2; D remains unclear. CDR3 loop: CSVVIGYTGELFF. The CDR3 nucleotides are TGCAGCGTTGTAATCGGGTACACCGGGGAGCTGTTTTTT.